Following are 17 T cell receptor beta chains from one sample sequenced in a study of CD8 T cells in Susac syndrome. RNA totalling roughly 0.45 to 1 ug underwent reverse transcription with random hexamers. TCRdb reprocessed the immunoSEQ multiplex PCR reads via MiXCR and lists one record per CDR3 protein. The sample carries roughly 130,000 distinct CDR3 sequences, roughly 95% recorded once. Sequenced sample: CD4+ T cells from PBMCs. The receptor source for this set is a human donor with multiple sclerosis.

The chain is built from TRBV20-1 and TRBJ2-5, with 9 positions matching TRBD1. Germline V gene sequence: CDR1 DFQATT, CDR2 SNEGSKA (reference sequence). After removal of 3 bases from V and 4 bases from J, the junction contained 3 bases not matched to a gene. The CDR3 totals 13 residues. The CDR3 sequence is CSASSDRGETQYF. The CDR3 DNA is TGCAGTGCTAGTTCGGACAGGGGAGAGACCCAGTACTTC.

V gene TRBV28 combines with J gene TRBJ2-5; 9 bases are a match to TRBD1. The V segment lost 8 bases and the J segment 0 bases; nucleotides outside the gene matches: 1. The germline V gene has CDR1 MDHEN and CDR2 SYDVKM. This CDR3 region has 13 residues. CDR3: CASGDRDQETQYF. As DNA, the CDR3 is TGTGCCAGCGGGGACAGGGACCAAGAGACCCAGTACTTC.

The rearrangement links TRBV18 to TRBJ2-7; a weak D match, TRBD2 (6 bases). The V end was cut by 4 bases, the J end by 0 bases, with 22 bases between. The CDR3 covers 18 residues. CDR1 is KGHSH and CDR2 is LQKENI in the germline V gene. The CDR3 DNA is TGTGCCAGCTCACGGCAGGGAGGACATGGTAGGAGCTCCTACGAGCAGTACTTC. As protein: CASSRQGGHGRSSYEQYF.

The chain combines TRBV29-1 with TRBJ1-1; 10 bases line up with TRBD1. This CDR3 comprises 13 residues. The junction had 6 bases not matched to a gene; V was cut back by 5 bases and J by 6 bases. The V gene's germline CDR1 is SQVTM and CDR2 ANQGSEA. The DNA of the CDR3 is TGCAGCGTTTCCGGGACAGGGGTATCTGAAGCTTTCTTT. Translated: CSVSGTGVSEAFF.

The chain recombines TRBV20-1 with TRBJ2-7; D may be TRBD2 (5 bases). Deletions cut 5 bases from V and 0 bases from J, with 14 bases between. The CDR3 spans 14 residues. CDR1 is DFQATT and CDR2 is SNEGSKA in the germline V gene (reference sequence). The CDR3 bases are TGCAGTGCTTATCCAGCGGAGGTCTCCTACGAGCAGTACTTC. Its protein is CSAYPAEVSYEQYF.

The chain links TRBV20-1 to TRBJ2-1, with 8 bases matching TRBD2. The CDR3 sequence is 11 residues long. V was clipped by 6 bases and J by 10 bases; unmatched bases: 5. Germline V gives CDR1 DFQATT, CDR2 SNEGSKA (reference sequence). The CDR3 protein is CSAGTSSEQFF. CDR3 nucleotide sequence: TGCAGTGCAGGGACTAGTTCGGAGCAGTTCTTC.

This clonotype was counted between two and nine times. This chain connects TRBV19 to TRBJ1-1; TRBD1 agrees at 7 bases. With V trimmed by 5 bases and J by 3 bases, 6 bases remained unmatched. CDR1 is LNHDA, CDR2 SQIVND, per germline (reference sequence). This CDR3 contains 14 residues. In DNA, the CDR3 is TGTGCCAGTAGTCCCCGACAGGGTTACACTGAAGCTTTCTTT. Residues: CASSPRQGYTEAFF.

This chain joins TRBV27 and TRBJ2-1; either TRBD1 or TRBD2 may supply D (7 bases each). The CDR3 has 16 amino acids. Germline-derived CDR1 and CDR2 are MNHEY and SMNVEV (reference sequence). V was clipped by 2 bases and J by 5 bases, with 16 bases between them. In DNA, the CDR3 is TGTGCCAGCAGTTTAACTTCAGGGGGGGTCAACAATGAGCAGTTCTTC. This encodes CASSLTSGGVNNEQFF.

The chain recombines TRBV28 with TRBJ1-5, with D possibly matching TRBD1 (6 bases). This CDR3 has 17 residues. Germline CDR1 and CDR2: MDHEN and SYDVKM. V lost 5 bases and J 0 bases, leaving 17 bases between the germline ends. The CDR3 nucleotides are TGTGCCAGCAGTGCCCCTCACGGGACAAATAGCAATCAGCCCCAGCATTTT. The encoded protein is CASSAPHGTNSNQPQHF.

The chain links TRBV23-1 to TRBJ1-3; D gene unclear. TRBV23-1 is sorted into the ORF group, with uncertain function. The CDR3 covers 15 residues. Trimming removed 8 bases at V and 0 bases at J, with 14 bases between. In DNA form, the CDR3 reads TGCGCCAGCCCGGGAGGTCAGGCCTCTGGAAACACCATATATTTT. This gives the protein CASPGGQASGNTIYF.

The V and J genes are TRBV27 and TRBJ1-1; possibly TRBD1 for D (5 bases). The V gene lost 2 bases and the J gene lost 11 bases, with 15 bases spanning the gap. The CDR3 length is 13 residues. CDR1 and CDR2 from the germline V gene are MNHEY and SMNVEV (reference sequence). CDR3 sequence reads: CASSLRQQLEAFF. CDR3 sequence (DNA): TGTGCCAGCAGTTTAAGACAGCAACTTGAGGCTTTCTTT.

This clonotype was observed a single time. The V and J genes are TRBV10-3 and TRBJ2-3; D may be TRBD1 or TRBD2 (5 bases each). CDR3 size: 11 residues. The germline V and J ends were trimmed by 8 bases and 5 bases, with 8 bases remaining between them. Germline V CDR1 and CDR2: ENHRY, SYGVKD. This chain's CDR3 is CAIGTLDTQYF. The CDR3 DNA sequence: TGTGCCATCGGGACCCTAGATACGCAGTATTTT.

The chain is built from TRBV7-6 and TRBJ2-4; D is ambiguous. The CDR3 loop spans 15 amino acids. Trimming stripped 4 bases from V and 1 base from J, with 11 bases between. The V gene's germline CDR1 is SGHVS and CDR2 FNYEAQ. Here the CDR3 reads CASSSRYQAKNIQYF. The CDR3 nucleotides read TGTGCCAGCAGCTCGCGGTATCAGGCCAAAAACATTCAGTACTTC.

The rearrangement uses TRBV6-4 and TRBJ1-6; no clear D gene. V was cut by 6 bases and J by 9 bases, with 12 bases left in between. CDR1 is MRHNA, CDR2 SNTAGT, per germline. This CDR3 is 13 amino acids long. The CDR3 reads CASSPGLGSPLHF. CDR3 coding DNA: TGTGCCAGCAGCCCGGGATTAGGTTCACCCCTCCACTTT.

The J gene is TRBJ1-1, the V gene TRBV30; the D is unclear. The V end lost 2 bases, the J end lost 2 bases, and 9 bases lay between the germline ends. Germline lookup yields CDR1 GTSNPN and CDR2 SVGIG (reference sequence). The CDR3 runs 13 residues. CDR3 nucleotides: TGTGCCTGGAGTAAAAGGCAAAACACTGAAGCTTTCTTT. Encoded protein: CAWSKRQNTEAFF.

V and J are TRBV2 and TRBJ2-5, with 8 nucleotides matching TRBD1. V was clipped by 8 bases and J by 8 bases; unmatched bases: 7. Germline loops: CDR1 SNHLY, CDR2 FYNNEI. The CDR3 covers 12 residues. CDR3 nucleotides: TGTGCCAGCCGACAGGGGCCCTTCACCCAGTACTTC. It translates to CASRQGPFTQYF.

This chain joins TRBV29-1 and TRBJ2-7; 10 bases align to TRBD1. The trim removed 7 bases at V and 3 bases at J, leaving 6 bases unmatched. The V gene's germline CDR1 is SQVTM and CDR2 ANQGSEA. The CDR3 is 13 amino acids. CDR3 nucleotides: TGCAGCGCCCGGACAGGGGGGAGCTACGAGCAGTACTTC. This codes for CSARTGGSYEQYF.